Sequencing of this TCR beta chain was carried out in a study of T cell responses to AZD1222 COVID-19 vaccine. Overall study findings and caveats: Without day 14 samples, only post-peak T cell repertoires were studied. Nearly half of spike-specific TCRs reportedly go after variant regions that carry no mutations. CD4 TCRs associated with vaccination spanned spike, dominating at 160-218 and 743-854. White British ancestry dominated among donors, who included more females, and clonal diversity was possibly underestimated.

With V trimmed by 1 base and J by 8 bases, 5 bases remained unmatched. In germline, CDR1 is GTSNPN, CDR2 SVGIG (reference sequence). The CDR3 has 14 amino acids. Sequencing used immunoSEQ multiplex PCR; TCRdb keeps in-frame clones, though not all of them. The sample has around 78,000 clones, over 85% seen once. Details on this clone: Its antigen is not identified.

The V and J genes are TRBV30 and TRBJ2-1, with 10 bases aligning to TRBD2. The sequence derives from an adult in good health. Sample: peripheral blood, taken on day 0 of AZD1222 vaccination. This chain's CDR3 is CAWSGQAGGYEQFF. For the CDR3, the DNA is TGTGCCTGGAGTGGGCAAGCGGGAGGGTATGAGCAGTTCTTC.